This passage covers 4 T cell receptor beta chains from one sample sequenced in a study of metastatic and nonmetastatic thyroid tumors (dated by TCRdb to the early 2020s). No patient had received any treatment before thyroid surgery. Libraries were made using PCR. Sequencing was performed on an Illumina HiSeq 4000. TCRdb passed the public sequencing reads through fastp at Q25 and MiXCR, retaining productive beta sequences. Present in this sample are around 15,000 clones, approximately 30% of which were seen just once. The top ten clones comprise around half of the sample. The sample was tumor tissue. These receptors were taken from a male donor with papillary thyroid cancer or a benign thyroid nodule (not recorded which). Some clones in this sample may be carry-over from other donors' samples.

CDR3 in amino acids: CASSYSGRADTGELFF. CDR3 coding DNA: TGCGCCAGCAGCTATAGCGGGAGGGCCGACACCGGGGAGCTGTTTTTT. The chain is built from TRBV5-1 and TRBJ2-2; 11 bases match TRBD2. The junction had 4 bases not matched to a gene; V was cut back by 3 bases and J by 3 bases. The germline gives CDR1 SGHRS, CDR2 YFSETQ. The CDR3 loop spans 16 amino acids.

With regard to this clone: At one of its ends the junction is not consistent with the germline gene, which may arise from a read error. V and J are TRBV3-1 and TRBJ1-2, with unresolved D. The CDR3 runs to 11 residues. The germline CDR1 and CDR2 sequences are LGHDT and YNNKEL (reference sequence). CDR3 in amino acids: CASSQGFGDTF. CDR3 DNA sequence: TGTGCCAGCAGCCAGGGGTTTGGCGACACCTTC.

At least ten counts were recorded for this clone. The CDR3 DNA reads TGCAGCGTAAAACTAGGGACAGGGGGCGCTGAAGCTTTCTTT. This translates into CSVKLGTGGAEAFF. The chain carries TRBV29-1 and TRBJ1-1; 12 positions agree with TRBD1. Trimming took 6 bases from V and 6 from J; bases not matched to a gene: 8. CDR1 and CDR2 from the germline V gene are SQVTM and ANQGSEA. CDR3 length equals 14 residues.

CDR3 loop: CAWSVLAAVNEQFF. The CDR3 DNA is TGTGCCTGGAGTGTACTTGCGGCGGTCAATGAGCAGTTCTTC. The chain recombines TRBV30 with TRBJ2-1; no definite D call. The CDR3 runs 14 residues. CDR1 is GTSNPN and CDR2 is SVGIG in the germline V gene (reference sequence). Trimming removed 0 bases from V and 6 bases from J, with 12 bases in between.